The T cell receptor (beta chain) described here comes from a study of T cell responses to AZD1222 COVID-19 vaccine. V shed 4 bases and J shed 3 bases, with 7 bases lying between them. The CDR3 runs to 13 residues. This clone has a single count. Some clones are missing from TCRdb's copy, which holds only in-frame ones; the method was immunoSEQ multiplex PCR. The sample consists of approximately 46,000 clones, 85% to 90% of them appearing once. The specimen was peripheral blood, collected 28 days after the second AZD1222 dose. This sequence originates from an adult who received the AZD1222 COVID-19 vaccine. The chain is built from TRBV12-3 or TRBV12-4 and TRBJ2-1, with a weak D call TRBD2 (5 bases). This CDR3 is CASSSGLYNEQFF. The DNA of the CDR3 is TGTGCCAGCAGTTCAGGACTCTACAATGAGCAGTTCTTC.